The clone carrying this T cell receptor beta chain appeared once. These data belong to a study of blood T cell repertoires in COVID-19. The overall study: Sites across the United States, Italy and Spain contributed samples from acute and convalescent COVID-19.

From germline, CDR1 is SGHRS and CDR2 YFSETQ. The CDR3 spans 16 residues. V dropped 4 bases and J dropped 2; count of bases not matched to a gene: 5. Original processing notes: Reference gene primers were amplified, and this amplification served to estimate nucleated cell counts. The table came from immunoSEQ multiplex PCR; TCRdb's copy has only in-frame clones and leaves some out. From that table come the V and J calls and clone size; the DNA was used to work out D and trimming. Among around 63,000 clones, 80% to 90% were seen once, and the ten largest hold approximately 18%. The sample taken for sequencing was peripheral blood. This sequence originates from a woman older than 75 with active COVID-19. The chain employs TRBV5-1 and TRBJ2-3; 12 bases fit TRBD2. CDR3 DNA sequence: TGCGCCAGCAGCGGATGGACTAGCGGGATCACAGATACGCAGTATTTT. Translating it yields CASSGWTSGITDTQYF.